These 10 T cell receptor beta chains came from one sample sequenced in a study of blood T cell repertoires in COVID-19 (TCRdb year 2020). The library was prepared using the immunoSEQ multiplex PCR assay. This immuneACCESS table, as held by TCRdb, lists in-frame sequences with V and J called but not all clones. Of the missing ones, under half trace to an unresolved V gene in checked studies; the others have no known cause. The sample table shows roughly 190,000 clones, and roughly nine tenths are seen once. The ten largest clones capture approximately 10% of the sample. The specimen was peripheral blood. The receptor source for this set is a woman aged 55 to 70 with COVID-19, enrolled during active disease.

The rearrangement links TRBV5-4 to TRBJ2-1; D call uncertain. The V and J ends lost 3 bases and 8 bases respectively, with 18 bases between them. The CDR3 is made up of 15 amino acids. Germline CDR1 and CDR2: SGHNT and YYREEE (reference sequence). This CDR3 reads CASSSKRDRLYEQFF. The CDR3 nucleotides read TGTGCCAGCAGCTCTAAGCGCGACCGTTTGTATGAGCAGTTCTTC.

This rearrangement joins TRBV4-3 to TRBJ2-6, with D possibly TRBD1 on 6 matching bases. Germline V lookup: CDR1 LGHNA, CDR2 YSLEER. V was trimmed by 4 bases and J by 0 bases, leaving 16 bases between them. This CDR3 is built from 18 residues. The CDR3 is CASSPSWGRFSGANVLTF. Written as DNA, the CDR3 is TGCGCCAGCAGCCCCTCGTGGGGGCGGTTCTCTGGGGCCAACGTCCTGACTTTC.

The chain uses TRBV9 and TRBJ1-6; no clear D. The V gene's germline CDR1 is SGDLS and CDR2 YYNGEE. The CDR3 contains 13 residues. Trimming cost V 3 bases and J 10 bases, with 11 bases left between them. In DNA, the CDR3 is TGTGCCAGCAGCGAGGGAGGGATCTCACCCCTCCACTTT. This encodes CASSEGGISPLHF.

CDR3 coding DNA: TGTGCCACCAGCAAACCCGACAGGGGGCGAGAGACCCAGTACTTC. It encodes CATSKPDRGRETQYF. The V gene is TRBV15, the J gene TRBJ2-5; 10 nucleotides line up with TRBD1. Trimming removed 4 bases from V and 4 bases from J; junction bases left unmatched: 6. Germline CDR1 reads LNHNV; CDR2 reads YYDKDF (reference sequence). This CDR3 spans 15 amino acids.

V gene TRBV19 combines with J gene TRBJ1-2; tentative D call: TRBD1 (6 bases). V was pared by 3 bases and J by 0 bases, with 8 bases between. Per the germline V gene, CDR1 is LNHDA and CDR2 is SQIVND (reference sequence). The CDR3 runs to 14 residues. In nucleotides, the CDR3 is TGTGCCAGTAGTATCAGGGGCGCTAACTATGGCTACACCTTC. Translation gives CASSIRGANYGYTF.

The chain uses TRBV7-2 and TRBJ1-3; D possibly corresponds to TRBD1 (6 bases). The CDR3 contains 15 residues. CDR1 and CDR2 (germline): SGHTA, FQGNSA. V lost 5 bases, J lost 0 bases, and 11 bases lay in between. DNA for the CDR3: TGTGCCAGCAGCATGGGGGCCCTCTCTGGAAACACCATATATTTT. Its protein is CASSMGALSGNTIYF.

This clone was counted a few times. This sequence joins TRBV19 and TRBJ1-3, with 10 positions matching TRBD1. CDR3 length equals 15 residues. The V gene's germline CDR1 is LNHDA and CDR2 SQIVND (reference sequence). V gave up 8 bases and J gave up 3 bases; unmatched junction bases: 7. DNA for the CDR3: TGTGCCAGTCGATGGGACAGGGGAAGTGGAAACACCATATATTTT. As protein: CASRWDRGSGNTIYF.

This clone was seen only a few times. V gene TRBV28 combines with J gene TRBJ1-5, with 7 nucleotides matching TRBD1. The CDR3 contains 14 residues. The junction had 10 bases not matched to a gene; V was cut back by 7 bases and J by 7 bases. Germline V gene data show CDR1 as MDHEN and CDR2 as SYDVKM. This CDR3 reads CASTPDRDSQPQHF. CDR3 in DNA: TGTGCCAGCACCCCAGACAGGGACAGCCAGCCCCAGCATTTT.

This clone has just a few counts. Distinct nucleotide sequences in the sample also encode this CDR3. The J gene is TRBJ1-4, the V gene TRBV7-9; D might be TRBD1 (5 bases). This CDR3 region has 14 residues. From germline, CDR1 is SEHNR and CDR2 FQNEAQ (reference sequence). V lost 0 bases to trimming and J lost 5 bases, with 7 bases between them. CDR3 sequence reads: CASSLAGQNEKLFF. The CDR3 DNA reads TGTGCCAGCAGCTTAGCGGGGCAGAATGAAAAACTGTTTTTT.

The chain uses TRBV2 and TRBJ2-2; 10 nucleotides match TRBD1. Germline assignment: CDR1 SNHLY and CDR2 FYNNEI. V trimming: 5 bases; J trimming: 4 bases; junction bases outside the gene matches: 7. The CDR3 runs 16 residues. CDR3 sequence: CASSQTGGVVTGELFF. In DNA form, the CDR3 reads TGTGCCAGCAGTCAGACAGGGGGCGTTGTCACCGGGGAGCTGTTTTTT.